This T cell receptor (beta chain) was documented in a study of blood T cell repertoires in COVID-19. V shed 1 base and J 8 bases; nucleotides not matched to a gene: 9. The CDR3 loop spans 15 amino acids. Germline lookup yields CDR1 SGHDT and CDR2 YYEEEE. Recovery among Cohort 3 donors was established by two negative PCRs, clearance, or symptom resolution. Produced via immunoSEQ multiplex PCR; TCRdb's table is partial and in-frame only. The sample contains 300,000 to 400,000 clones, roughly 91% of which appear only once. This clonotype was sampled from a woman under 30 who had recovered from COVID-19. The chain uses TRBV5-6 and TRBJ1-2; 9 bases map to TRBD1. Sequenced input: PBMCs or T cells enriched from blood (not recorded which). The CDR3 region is CASSLTSQGAAGYTF. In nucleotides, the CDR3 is TGTGCCAGCAGCTTGACGTCACAGGGGGCCGCGGGCTACACCTTC. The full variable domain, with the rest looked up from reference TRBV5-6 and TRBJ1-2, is DAGVTQSPTHLIKTRGQQVTLRCSPKSGHDTVSWYQQALGQGPQFIFQYYEEEERQRGNFPDRFSGHQFPNYSSELNVNALLLGDSALYLCASSLTSQGAAGYTFGSGTRLTVV.